This entry concerns a single T cell receptor beta chain. In germline, CDR1 is LGHDT, CDR2 YNNKEL (reference sequence). The CDR3 is 14 amino acids. J was trimmed by 5 bases and V by 3 bases; bases with no gene match: 4. The sample is drawn from a study of blood T cell repertoires in COVID-19. Profiled with immunoSEQ multiplex PCR; TCRdb holds only in-frame clones, not every one. The table lists 350,000 to 550,000 clones, more than 85% of them singletons. Sequenced input: peripheral blood. The TCR was taken from a woman in her 30s with acute or convalescent COVID-19. This chain joins TRBV3-1 (or the pseudogene TRBV3-2) and TRBJ2-5; 9 positions match TRBD2. The CDR3 region has the DNA TGTGCCAGCAGCCAGCTAGCGGGGTACGAGACCCAGTACTTC. Its translation: CASSQLAGYETQYF.